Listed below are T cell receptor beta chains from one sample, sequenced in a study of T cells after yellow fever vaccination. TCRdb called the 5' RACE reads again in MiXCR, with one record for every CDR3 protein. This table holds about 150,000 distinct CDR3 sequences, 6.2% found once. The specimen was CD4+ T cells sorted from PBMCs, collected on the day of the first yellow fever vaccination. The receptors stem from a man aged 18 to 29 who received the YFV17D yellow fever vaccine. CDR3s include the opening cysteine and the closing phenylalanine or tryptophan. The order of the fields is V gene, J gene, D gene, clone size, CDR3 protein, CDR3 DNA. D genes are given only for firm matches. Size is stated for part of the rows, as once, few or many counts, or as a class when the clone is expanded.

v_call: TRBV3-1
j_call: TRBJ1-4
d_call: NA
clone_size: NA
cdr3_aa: CASSPSGSGKEKLFF
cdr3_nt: TGTGCCAGCAGCCCAAGTGGTTCAGGGAAGGAAAAACTGTTTTTT

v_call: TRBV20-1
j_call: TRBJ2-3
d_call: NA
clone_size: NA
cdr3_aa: CSARLTAGSTDTQYF
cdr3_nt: TGCAGTGCTAGATTGACCGCGGGCAGCACAGATACGCAGTATTTT

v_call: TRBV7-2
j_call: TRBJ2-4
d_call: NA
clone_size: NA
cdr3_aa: CASSLFGGGQNIQYF
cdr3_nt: TGTGCCAGCAGCTTATTTGGGGGTGGCCAAAACATTCAGTACTTC

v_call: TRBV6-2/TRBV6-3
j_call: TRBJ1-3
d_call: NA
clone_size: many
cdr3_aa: CASSDGGRGNTIYF
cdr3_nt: TGTGCCAGCAGCGATGGGGGCCGTGGAAACACCATATATTTT

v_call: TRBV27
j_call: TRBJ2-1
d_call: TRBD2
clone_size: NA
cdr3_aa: CASNINLAGVEQFF
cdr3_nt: TGTGCCAGCAATATTAATCTAGCGGGGGTTGAGCAGTTCTTC

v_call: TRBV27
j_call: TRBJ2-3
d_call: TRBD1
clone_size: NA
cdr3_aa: CASKGGNTDTQYF
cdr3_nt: TGTGCCAGCAAAGGGGGCAATACAGATACGCAGTATTTT

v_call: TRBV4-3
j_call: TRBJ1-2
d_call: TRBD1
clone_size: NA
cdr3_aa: CASSAGQGPGYTF
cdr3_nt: TGCGCCAGCAGTGCGGGACAGGGGCCTGGCTACACCTTC

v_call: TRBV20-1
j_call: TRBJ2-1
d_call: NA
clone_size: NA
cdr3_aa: CSAYGRNEQFF
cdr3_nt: TGCAGTGCATATGGTAGGAATGAGCAGTTCTTC

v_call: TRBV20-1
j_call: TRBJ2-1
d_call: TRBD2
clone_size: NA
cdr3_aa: CSARSSGGALSEQFF
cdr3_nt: TGCAGTGCTAGGTCAAGCGGGGGGGCCCTTAGTGAGCAGTTCTTC

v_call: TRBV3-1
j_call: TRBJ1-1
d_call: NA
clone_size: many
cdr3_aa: CASSQWTTGMNTEAFF
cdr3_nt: TGTGCCAGCAGCCAATGGACGACCGGCATGAACACTGAAGCTTTCTTT

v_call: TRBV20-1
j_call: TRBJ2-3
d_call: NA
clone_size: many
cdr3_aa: CSARLGSTDTQYF
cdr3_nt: TGCAGTGCTAGGTTGGGAAGCACAGATACGCAGTATTTT

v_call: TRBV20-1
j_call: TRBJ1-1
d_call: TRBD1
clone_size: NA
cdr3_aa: CSVQGQGNTEAFF
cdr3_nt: TGCAGTGTTCAGGGACAGGGGAACACTGAAGCTTTCTTT

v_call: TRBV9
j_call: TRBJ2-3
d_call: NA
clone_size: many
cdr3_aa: CASSVDAVTDTQYF
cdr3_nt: TGTGCCAGCAGCGTAGATGCAGTCACAGATACGCAGTATTTT

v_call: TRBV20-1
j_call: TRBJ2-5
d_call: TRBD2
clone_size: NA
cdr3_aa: CSAKLAGGRETQYF
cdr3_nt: TGCAGTGCTAAGTTAGCGGGGGGTAGGGAGACCCAGTACTTC

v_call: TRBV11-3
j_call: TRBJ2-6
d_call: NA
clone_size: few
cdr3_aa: CASSLSGSGANVLTF
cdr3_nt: TGTGCCAGCAGCTTATCAGGTTCCGGGGCCAACGTCCTGACTTTC

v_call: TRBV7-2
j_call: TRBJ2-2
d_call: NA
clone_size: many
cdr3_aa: CASRGTGELFF
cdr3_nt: TGTGCCAGCAGAGGGACCGGGGAGCTGTTTTTT

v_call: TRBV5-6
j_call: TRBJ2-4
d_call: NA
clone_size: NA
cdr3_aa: CASSVVREEIQYF
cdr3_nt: TGTGCCAGCAGCGTGGTCAGGGAAGAGATTCAGTACTTC

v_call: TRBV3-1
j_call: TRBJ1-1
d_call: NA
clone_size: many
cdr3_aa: CASSQSWQNTEAFF
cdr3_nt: TGTGCCAGCAGCCAATCCTGGCAGAACACTGAAGCTTTCTTT

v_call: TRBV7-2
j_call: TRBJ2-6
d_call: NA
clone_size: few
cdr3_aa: CASSFFGANVLTF
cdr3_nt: TGTGCCAGCAGCTTTTTTGGGGCCAACGTCCTGACTTTC

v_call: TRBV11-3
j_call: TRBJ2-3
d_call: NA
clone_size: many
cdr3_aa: CASSLSDTSDTQYF
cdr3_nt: TGTGCCAGCAGCTTAAGTGACACATCAGATACGCAGTATTTT

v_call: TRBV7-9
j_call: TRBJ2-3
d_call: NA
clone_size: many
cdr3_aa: CASRPWASPTDTQYF
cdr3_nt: TGTGCCAGCCGTCCGTGGGCCTCTCCCACAGATACGCAGTATTTT

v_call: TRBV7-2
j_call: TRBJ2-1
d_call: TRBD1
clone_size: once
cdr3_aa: CASSLTGQGIWNEQFF
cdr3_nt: TGTGCCAGCAGCTTAACCGGACAGGGGATTTGGAATGAGCAGTTCTTC

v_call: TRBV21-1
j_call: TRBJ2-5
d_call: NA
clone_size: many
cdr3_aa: CASYGLAGTQETQYF
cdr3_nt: TGTGCCAGCTACGGACTAGCGGGGACCCAAGAGACCCAGTACTTC

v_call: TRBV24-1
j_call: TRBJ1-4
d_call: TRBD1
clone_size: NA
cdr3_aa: CATSDPGTDEKLFF
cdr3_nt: TGTGCCACCAGTGACCCCGGGACAGATGAAAAACTGTTTTTT

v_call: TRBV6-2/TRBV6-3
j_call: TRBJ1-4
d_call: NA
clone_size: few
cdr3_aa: CASGGQYNEKLFF
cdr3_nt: TGTGCCAGCGGAGGACAGTATAATGAAAAACTGTTTTTT

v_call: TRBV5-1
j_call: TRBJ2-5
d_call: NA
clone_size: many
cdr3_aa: CASSLQGGSKETQYF
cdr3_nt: TGCGCCAGCAGCTTACAGGGTGGTTCCAAGGAGACCCAGTACTTC

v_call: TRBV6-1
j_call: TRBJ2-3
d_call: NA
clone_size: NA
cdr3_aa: CASSVVAAPSGDF
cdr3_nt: TGTGCCAGCAGTGTAGTAGCGGCCCCTTCGGGGGATTTT

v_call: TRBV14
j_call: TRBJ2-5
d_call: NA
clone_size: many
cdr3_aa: CASNQAGALVPQYF
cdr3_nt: TGTGCCAGCAACCAAGCAGGGGCCCTCGTGCCCCAGTACTTC

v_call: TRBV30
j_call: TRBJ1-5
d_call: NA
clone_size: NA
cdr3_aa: CAWTVAGNQPQHF
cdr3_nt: TGTGCCTGGACGGTGGCGGGCAATCAGCCCCAGCATTTT

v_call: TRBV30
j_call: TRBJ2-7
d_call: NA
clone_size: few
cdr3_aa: CAWRGGGGEQYF
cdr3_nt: TGTGCCTGGAGAGGAGGGGGCGGGGAGCAGTACTTC

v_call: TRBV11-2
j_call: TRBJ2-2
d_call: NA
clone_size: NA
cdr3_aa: CASSSVKGTGELFF
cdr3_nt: TGTGCCAGCAGCTCAGTTAAGGGCACCGGGGAGCTGTTTTTT

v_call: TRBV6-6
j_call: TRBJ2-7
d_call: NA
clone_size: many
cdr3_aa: CASSRGGTYEQYF
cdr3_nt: TGTGCCAGCAGCCGTGGGGGTACCTACGAGCAGTACTTC

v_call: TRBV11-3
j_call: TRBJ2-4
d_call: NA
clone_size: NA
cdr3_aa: CASSSGSAKNIQYF
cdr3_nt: TGTGCCAGCAGCTCCGGCTCAGCCAAAAACATTCAGTACTTC

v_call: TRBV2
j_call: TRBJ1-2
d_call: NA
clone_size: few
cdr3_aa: CASSENSVYGYTF
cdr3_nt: TGTGCCAGCAGTGAAAACAGTGTGTATGGCTACACCTTC

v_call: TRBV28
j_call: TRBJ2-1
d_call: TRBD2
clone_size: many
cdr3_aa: CASSQTGGGYNEQFF
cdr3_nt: TGTGCCAGCAGTCAAACCGGGGGGGGCTACAATGAGCAGTTCTTC

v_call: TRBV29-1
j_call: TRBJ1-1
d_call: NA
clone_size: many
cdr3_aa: CSARRMNTEAFF
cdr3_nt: TGCAGCGCCCGCAGAATGAACACTGAAGCTTTCTTT

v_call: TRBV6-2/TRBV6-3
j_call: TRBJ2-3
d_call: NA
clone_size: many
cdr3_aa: CASGLSLAQYF
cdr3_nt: TGTGCCAGCGGCTTGTCCCTCGCGCAGTATTTT

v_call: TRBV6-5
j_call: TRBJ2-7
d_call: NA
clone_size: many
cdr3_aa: CASSSRRDYEQYF
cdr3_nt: TGTGCCAGCAGTTCCCGACGAGATTACGAGCAGTACTTC

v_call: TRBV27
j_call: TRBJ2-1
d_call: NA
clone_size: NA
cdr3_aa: CASSRAATDNEQFF
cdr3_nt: TGTGCCAGCAGTAGGGCGGCTACTGACAATGAGCAGTTCTTC

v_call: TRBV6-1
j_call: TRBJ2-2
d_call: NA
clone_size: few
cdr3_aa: CASRKMLASGELFF
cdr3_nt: TGTGCCAGCAGAAAGATGTTAGCGTCCGGGGAGCTGTTTTTT

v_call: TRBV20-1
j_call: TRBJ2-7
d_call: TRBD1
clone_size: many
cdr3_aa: CSATQYRDRGIYEQYF
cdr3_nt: TGCAGTGCTACCCAATACCGGGACAGGGGGATCTACGAGCAGTACTTC

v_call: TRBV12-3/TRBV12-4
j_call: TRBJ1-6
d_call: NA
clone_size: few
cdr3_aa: CASSSQVSAPLHF
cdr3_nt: TGTGCCAGCAGCTCACAGGTTTCGGCACCCCTCCACTTT

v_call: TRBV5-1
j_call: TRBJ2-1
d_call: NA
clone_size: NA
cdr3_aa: CASSRGTVWGEQFF
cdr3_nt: TGCGCCAGCAGCCGCGGGACAGTATGGGGTGAGCAGTTCTTC

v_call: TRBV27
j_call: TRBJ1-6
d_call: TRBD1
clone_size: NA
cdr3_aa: CASSPRTGYNSPLHF
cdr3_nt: TGTGCCAGCAGTCCGCGGACAGGGTATAATTCACCCCTCCACTTT

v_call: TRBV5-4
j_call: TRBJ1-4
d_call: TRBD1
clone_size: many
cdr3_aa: CASSRTGVNEKLFF
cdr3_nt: TGTGCCAGCAGCCGGACAGGGGTTAATGAAAAACTGTTTTTT

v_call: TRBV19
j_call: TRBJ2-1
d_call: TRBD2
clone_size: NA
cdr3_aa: CASSIWAGAYNEQFF
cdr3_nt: TGTGCCAGTAGTATATGGGCGGGGGCCTACAATGAGCAGTTCTTC

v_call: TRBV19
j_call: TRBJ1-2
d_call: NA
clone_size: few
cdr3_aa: CASSADYGYTF
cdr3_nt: TGTGCCAGTAGTGCGGATTATGGCTACACCTTC

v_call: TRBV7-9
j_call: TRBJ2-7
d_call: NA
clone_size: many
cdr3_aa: CASSSLDRNYEQYF
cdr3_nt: TGTGCCAGCAGCTCACTCGACAGGAACTACGAGCAGTACTTC

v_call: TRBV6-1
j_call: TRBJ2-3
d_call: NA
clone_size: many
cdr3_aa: CASSATLKDTQYF
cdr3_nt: TGTGCCAGCAGTGCTACTCTAAAAGATACGCAGTATTTT

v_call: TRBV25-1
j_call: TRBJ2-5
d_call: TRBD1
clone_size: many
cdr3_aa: CASSGHGQGSQETQYF
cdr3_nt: TGTGCCAGCAGTGGCCATGGACAGGGGAGTCAAGAGACCCAGTACTTC

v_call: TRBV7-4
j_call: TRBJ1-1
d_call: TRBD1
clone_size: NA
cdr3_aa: CASSQRLVGTEKTEAFF
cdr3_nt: TGTGCCAGCAGCCAAAGGTTGGTGGGGACAGAGAAGACTGAAGCTTTCTTT

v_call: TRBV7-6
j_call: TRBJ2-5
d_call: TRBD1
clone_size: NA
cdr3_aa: CASNHIRDRGYRETQYF
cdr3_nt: TGTGCCAGCAACCACATCCGGGACAGAGGATACAGGGAGACCCAGTACTTC

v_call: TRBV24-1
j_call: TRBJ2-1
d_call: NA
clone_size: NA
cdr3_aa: CATSDLRRAEVNEQFF
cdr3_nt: TGTGCCACCAGTGATTTGCGCAGGGCAGAGGTCAATGAGCAGTTCTTC

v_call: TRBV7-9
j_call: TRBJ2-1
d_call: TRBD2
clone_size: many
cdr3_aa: CASSLALAGSYNEQFF
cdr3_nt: TGTGCCAGCAGCTTAGCACTAGCGGGTTCCTACAATGAGCAGTTCTTC

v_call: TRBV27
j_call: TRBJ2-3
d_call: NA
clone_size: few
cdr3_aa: CASRSPVRRGTQYF
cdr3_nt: TGTGCCAGCAGGAGTCCTGTGAGGCGGGGTACGCAGTATTTT

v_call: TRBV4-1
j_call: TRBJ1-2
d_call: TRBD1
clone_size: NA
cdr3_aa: CASSQGLRDSHYGYTF
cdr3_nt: TGCGCCAGCAGCCAAGGACTCCGGGACAGCCACTATGGCTACACCTTC

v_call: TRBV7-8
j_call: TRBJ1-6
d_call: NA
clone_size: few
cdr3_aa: CASSSRATNSPLHF
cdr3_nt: TGTGCCAGCAGCTCCCGGGCCACAAATTCACCCCTCCACTTT

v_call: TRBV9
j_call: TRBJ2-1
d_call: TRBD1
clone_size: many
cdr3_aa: CASSAYRGALYNEQFF
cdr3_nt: TGTGCCAGCAGCGCCTACAGGGGGGCTTTATACAATGAGCAGTTCTTC

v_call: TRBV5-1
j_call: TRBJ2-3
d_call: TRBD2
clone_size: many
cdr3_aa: CASSAPGLAGGTDTQYF
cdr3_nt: TGCGCCAGCAGCGCACCAGGACTAGCGGGGGGCACAGATACGCAGTATTTT